This T cell receptor beta chain was documented in a study of T cells in Graves' hyperthyroidism and ophthalmopathy. Background on the study: Peripheral blood was obtained at initial diagnosis, preceding any treatment.

V was pared by 1 base and J by 6 bases, with 10 bases between. The length of the CDR3 is 13 residues. Germline CDR1 SGDLS, CDR2 YYNGEE. RNA transcripts served as the template for amplifying TCR beta CDR3 regions. Primed by the HTBI set, a first-round RT-PCR was run on the TCR CDR3. A single record per CDR3 protein comes from TCRdb applying MiXCR to the multiplex PCR reads. The table has 700,000 to 950,000 distinct CDR3 sequences, 30% to 40% seen once. Patients aged 18 to 65 had newly diagnosed hyperthyroidism of under 2 months' duration. Sequencing used blood. The chain links TRBV9 to TRBJ1-1, with D hard to call. This TCR was sampled from a woman aged 40 to 55 with Graves' hyperthyroidism. The CDR3 coding sequence is TGTGCCAGCAGCGTAAACCTCCAGGCTGAAGCTTTCTTT. Amino acids: CASSVNLQAEAFF.